The 19 T cell receptor beta chains below were found in one sample sequenced in a study of blood T cell repertoires in COVID-19. Produced via immunoSEQ multiplex PCR; TCRdb's table is partial and in-frame only. The sample has around 380,000 clones, roughly 77% seen once. Sequences were obtained from peripheral blood. Source of these receptors: a human donor with acute or convalescent COVID-19. The donor label of this sample is uncertain.

The chain joins TRBV5-1 to TRBJ1-1; TRBD1 agrees at 9 bases. Germline V gives CDR1 SGHRS, CDR2 YFSETQ. This CDR3 comprises 16 residues. Trimming at V came to 4 bases and at J to 0 bases, leaving 7 bases not matched to a gene. CDR3 sequence (DNA): TGCGCCAGCAGCCCGGGACAGGGACTCTTGAACACTGAAGCTTTCTTT. Translation: CASSPGQGLLNTEAFF.

This clone was seen only a few times. This chain connects TRBV2 to TRBJ1-2, with unresolved D. CDR3 length: 14 amino acids. V dropped 3 bases and J dropped 4 bases, with 12 bases sitting between them. Looked up from germline, CDR1 is SNHLY and CDR2 is FYNNEI. The CDR3 nucleotides are TGTGCCAGCAGTGACCACCGGGAATTCTATGGCTACACCTTC. Translating it yields CASSDHREFYGYTF.

The chain is built from TRBV7-2 and TRBJ1-1; TRBD1 matches 8 bases. Germline V gives CDR1 SGHTA, CDR2 FQGNSA. The ends lost 1 base at V and 4 bases at J; junction bases unmatched: 5. This CDR3 is built from 15 residues. The CDR3 protein is CASSLGRGRTTEAFF. The CDR3 DNA reads as TGTGCCAGCAGCTTAGGCAGGGGGCGGACCACTGAAGCTTTCTTT.

The V and J genes are TRBV10-3 and TRBJ2-6; 9 bases line up with TRBD1. The CDR3 contains 18 residues. Germline values: CDR1 ENHRY, CDR2 SYGVKD. V was pared by 6 bases and J by 0 bases, with 9 bases of the junction left unmatched. CDR3 in DNA: TGTGCCATCAGAGCCTCCGGGACAGGGAACTCTGGGGCCAACGTCCTGACTTTC. It encodes CAIRASGTGNSGANVLTF.

The rearrangement joins TRBV5-1 to TRBJ2-7; 7 bases map to TRBD1. The CDR3 totals 14 residues. Germline CDR1 and CDR2: SGHRS and YFSETQ. With V trimmed by 4 bases and J by 6 bases, 10 bases remained unmatched. This CDR3 is CASSQVTGPREQYF. The CDR3 DNA reads as TGCGCCAGCAGCCAGGTGACAGGGCCTCGCGAGCAGTACTTC.

The V call is TRBV2, the J call TRBJ2-3, with D possibly being TRBD2 (6 bases). The CDR3 spans 14 residues. Trimming took off 7 bases at V and 1 base at J, with 12 bases between the two ends. Per the germline V gene, CDR1 is SNHLY and CDR2 is FYNNEI. Here the CDR3 reads CASIKERGTDTQYF. The CDR3 bases are TGTGCCAGCATTAAAGAGCGGGGCACAGATACGCAGTATTTT.

The chain couples TRBV6-5 to TRBJ1-1, with a tentative D call TRBD1 (6 bases). Per the germline V gene, CDR1 is MNHEY and CDR2 is SVGAGI. The V end lost 6 bases, the J end lost 2 bases, and 10 bases lay between the germline ends. This CDR3 contains 13 residues. DNA for the CDR3: TGTGCCAGCAGAAGGACAGCAAACACTGAAGCTTTCTTT. Translated: CASRRTANTEAFF.

This chain links TRBV11-3 with TRBJ2-5, with D unclear. This CDR3 is built from 13 residues. V was cut by 5 bases and J by 4 bases, with 11 bases left in between. Germline values: CDR1 SGHNT, CDR2 YENEEA. The CDR3 here is CASSGDGGETQYF. In nucleotides, the CDR3 is TGTGCCAGCAGCGGAGACGGCGGAGAGACCCAGTACTTC. Drawing the rest from reference TRBV11-3 and TRBJ2-5, the complete variable domain is EAGVVQSPRYKIIEKKQPVAFWCNPISGHNTLYWYLQNLGQGPELLIRYENEEAVDDSQLPKDRFSAERLKGVDSTLKIQPAELGDSAVYLCASSGDGGETQYFGPGTRLLVL.

This clone was recorded a few times. The rearrangement joins TRBV2 to TRBJ1-6; D gene unclear. This CDR3 region has 15 residues. V was shortened by 8 bases and J by 7 bases, with 18 bases between the two germline ends. CDR1 and CDR2 (germline): SNHLY, FYNNEI. CDR3 sequence: CASASGGLGNSPLHF. Written as DNA, the CDR3 is TGTGCCAGCGCCTCCGGAGGGTTGGGGAATTCACCCCTCCACTTT.

The CDR3 region has the DNA TGTGCCAGCAGTTATCGGGTTGACCCATTCAACAATGAGCAGTTCTTC. Translation gives CASSYRVDPFNNEQFF. J is TRBJ2-1 and V is TRBV28; D is ambiguous. Germline CDR1 is MDHEN and CDR2 is SYDVKM. V was trimmed by 4 bases and J by 5 bases, leaving 18 bases between them. The CDR3 consists of 16 residues.

The chain combines TRBV19 with TRBJ2-1; TRBD2 agrees at 13 bases. The ends lost 5 bases at V and 6 bases at J; junction bases unmatched: 4. The CDR3 has 15 residues. In germline, CDR1 is LNHDA, CDR2 SQIVND (reference sequence). CDR3 sequence reads: CASSPGTSGTNEQFF. CDR3 nucleotides: TGTGCCAGTAGTCCGGGGACTAGCGGGACCAATGAGCAGTTCTTC.

This clone turned up a few times. The chain uses TRBV19 and TRBJ1-2; possibly TRBD1 for D (5 bases). The germline V gene encodes CDR1 LNHDA and CDR2 SQIVND (reference sequence). The CDR3 is made up of 13 amino acids. The V and J ends lost 2 bases and 8 bases respectively, with 12 bases between them. CDR3 in amino acids: CASSIWGEGGYTF. Written as DNA, the CDR3 is TGTGCCAGTAGTATATGGGGGGAAGGCGGCTACACCTTC.

The genes are TRBV5-1 and TRBJ2-6, with D uncertain. This CDR3 has 15 amino acids. V was cut by 5 bases and J by 4 bases, with 13 bases left in between. Germline V lookup: CDR1 SGHRS, CDR2 YFSETQ. CDR3 in amino acids: CASSTASWGANVLTF. In DNA, the CDR3 is TGCGCCAGCAGTACTGCTTCCTGGGGGGCCAACGTCCTGACTTTC.

This chain links TRBV7-9 with TRBJ2-1, with TRBD2 matching 10 bases. Germline V CDR1 and CDR2: SEHNR, FQNEAQ (reference sequence). This CDR3 comprises 18 residues. Trimming at V came to 5 bases and at J to 1 base, leaving 11 bases not matched to a gene. The CDR3 bases are TGTGCCAGCAGCGATCCGGGACTAGCGCTGGAGTCCTACAATGAGCAGTTCTTC. Amino acids: CASSDPGLALESYNEQFF.

The genes are TRBV19 and TRBJ1-6; TRBD1 is a possible D gene (6 bases). From germline, CDR1 is LNHDA and CDR2 SQIVND (reference sequence). V was cut by 6 bases and J by 8 bases, with 17 bases left in between. There are 15 residues in the CDR3. The CDR3 loop is CASSLGQLDYSPLHF. Written as DNA, the CDR3 is TGTGCCAGTAGCCTCGGACAGTTAGATTATTCACCCCTCCACTTT. Together with reference TRBV19 and TRBJ1-6, the CDR3 gives the full variable domain: DGGITQSPKYLFRKEGQNVTLSCEQNLNHDAMYWYRQDPGQGLRLIYYSQIVNDFQKGDIAEGYSVSREKKESFPLTVTSAQKNPTAFYLCASSLGQLDYSPLHFGNGTRLTVT.

This clone has a single count. The chain recombines TRBV5-1 with TRBJ2-1; D might be TRBD2 (5 bases). Germline-derived CDR1 and CDR2 are SGHRS and YFSETQ. The CDR3 loop spans 15 amino acids. Between the trimmed V and J ends, which lost 0 bases and 0 bases, there was a span of 7 bases. The CDR3 sequence: CASSLDGNSYNEQFF. CDR3 sequence (DNA): TGCGCCAGCAGCTTGGACGGGAACTCCTACAATGAGCAGTTCTTC.

The V call is TRBV19, the J call TRBJ1-5, with D tentatively TRBD1 (6 bases). The CDR3 runs to 14 residues. The V end was cut by 1 base, the J end by 6 bases, with 10 bases between. CDR1 is LNHDA, CDR2 SQIVND, per germline (reference sequence). CDR3 protein: CASSIGGQSQPQHF. The CDR3 bases are TGTGCCAGTAGTATAGGGGGACAAAGTCAGCCCCAGCATTTT.

This clone appeared a few times. The gene calls are TRBV7-9 and TRBJ2-1, with D possibly TRBD2 on 5 matching bases. The CDR3 runs to 12 residues. Between the trimmed V and J ends, which lost 4 bases and 10 bases, there was a span of 11 bases. Looked up from germline, CDR1 is SEHNR and CDR2 is FQNEAQ (reference sequence). The CDR3 nucleotides are TGTGCCAGCAGCTCGGAGGCCGGAGAGCAGTTCTTC. Protein sequence: CASSSEAGEQFF.

The chain carries TRBV25-1 and TRBJ2-2; D is uncertain. Trimming removed 6 bases from V and 0 bases from J, with 8 bases in between. CDR1 MGHDK and CDR2 SYGVNS come from the germline V gene. The CDR3 spans 14 residues. The CDR3 DNA reads TGTGCCAGCAGACAGTTTGCGAACACCGGGGAGCTGTTTTTT. Protein product: CASRQFANTGELFF.